This entry describes one T cell receptor (beta chain). The repertoire was sequenced with immunoSEQ multiplex PCR; TCRdb's copy has only in-frame clones and lacks some. The data contain 130,000 to 150,000 clones, over 75% of them singletons. Germline V gene lookup returns CDR1 MNHEY and CDR2 SMNVEV (reference sequence). V shed 6 bases, J shed 2 bases, and the junction held 6 bases outside the gene matches. This CDR3 has 15 residues. This specimen belongs to a study of blood T cell repertoires in COVID-19. Study context: Researchers got acute and convalescent COVID-19 samples from the United States, Italy and Spain. From T cells, B-cell-depleted T cells, or PBMCs came the material, which was cDNA or gDNA.

During active infection, Seattle patients enrolled and were then monitored through disease. The chain is built from TRBV27 and TRBJ1-3, with 8 bases identical to TRBD1. The TCR was taken from an older woman with COVID-19, enrolled during active disease. The sample comprised peripheral blood. The chain's CDR3 is CASSHPDRAGNTIYF. The CDR3 bases are TGTGCCAGCAGCCACCCGGACAGGGCTGGAAACACCATATATTTT.